The 14 T cell receptor beta chains in this list originate from one sample, sequenced in a study of blood T cell repertoires in COVID-19. Repertoires were generated with immunoSEQ multiplex PCR, while TCRdb's copy carries only in-frame clones and drops some. The table has 250,000 to 350,000 clones, 90% seen once. Input material: PBMCs or T cells enriched from blood (not recorded which). These TCRs come from a woman between 18 and 29 years old with acute COVID-19.

This chain connects TRBV9 to TRBJ2-1, with TRBD2 matching over 9 bases. V shed 0 bases and J 6 bases; nucleotides not matched to a gene: 7. Germline loops: CDR1 SGDLS, CDR2 YYNGEE. The CDR3 is 16 amino acids. CDR3 sequence: CASSVGGGRAANEQFF. CDR3 bases: TGTGCCAGCAGCGTAGGTGGCGGGAGGGCCGCCAATGAGCAGTTCTTC.

The chain joins TRBV28 to TRBJ1-2, with 8 positions matching TRBD1. This CDR3 comprises 17 residues. The V gene end was trimmed by 6 bases and the J gene end by 4 bases; junction bases not matched to a gene: 16. Per germline, CDR1 MDHEN and CDR2 SYDVKM. This CDR3 reads CASRDGQGASMSYGYTF. CDR3 nucleotides: TGTGCCAGCAGGGACGGACAGGGCGCTTCTATGAGCTATGGCTACACCTTC.

The rearrangement joins TRBV28 to TRBJ1-2; perhaps TRBD1 as D (5 bases). The CDR3 loop spans 14 amino acids. Germline CDR1 reads MDHEN; CDR2 reads SYDVKM. V dropped 4 bases and J dropped 1 base, with 10 bases sitting between them. CDR3 amino acids: CASSSGNNNYGYTF. In DNA, the CDR3 is TGTGCCAGCAGTTCAGGGAATAATAACTATGGCTACACCTTC.

In DNA, the CDR3 is TGTGCCAGCAGTGTCGTATCCTACGAGCAGTACTTC. It encodes CASSVVSYEQYF. This chain connects TRBV28 to TRBJ2-7; D is undetermined. Germline CDR1 reads MDHEN; CDR2 reads SYDVKM. The CDR3 loop spans 12 amino acids. Trimming took 5 bases from V and 1 from J, leaving 6 bases between them.

The chain links TRBV6-6 to TRBJ1-1; D is uncertain. With 5 bases removed from V and 2 bases from J, the gap between germline ends came to 21 bases. CDR1 and CDR2 from the germline V gene are MNHNY and SVGAGI (reference sequence). The CDR3 has 17 residues. This CDR3 reads CASSPRGSPFLNTEAFF. Here the CDR3 DNA reads TGTGCCAGCAGTCCCCGAGGCTCACCCTTCCTAAACACTGAAGCTTTCTTT.

The J gene is TRBJ2-4, the V gene TRBV11-3; D is uncertain. Germline V gene lookup returns CDR1 SGHNT and CDR2 YENEEA. The V and J ends lost 1 base and 5 bases respectively, with 9 bases between them. This CDR3 is 14 amino acids long. The CDR3 nucleotides read TGTGCCAGCAGCTTAGCCGGAGAACAAAACATTCAGTACTTC. Protein product: CASSLAGEQNIQYF.

V usage is TRBV19 and J usage is TRBJ2-7; 7 positions match TRBD1. V trimming: 10 bases; J trimming: 3 bases; junction bases outside the gene matches: 12. This CDR3 has 14 amino acids. Germline CDR1 LNHDA, CDR2 SQIVND (reference sequence). This chain's CDR3 is CAKRRDRTRYEQYF. CDR3 nucleotides: TGTGCCAAACGAAGGGACAGAACCCGCTACGAGCAGTACTTC.

The chain employs TRBV5-1 and TRBJ2-7, with a possible D match to TRBD2 (6 bases). With 4 bases removed from V and 6 bases from J, the gap between germline ends came to 20 bases. The CDR3 runs to 15 residues. The germline V gene has CDR1 SGHRS and CDR2 YFSETQ. The CDR3 spells CASSPGGEGGGEQYF. CDR3 sequence (DNA): TGCGCCAGCAGCCCCGGCGGAGAGGGAGGCGGCGAGCAGTACTTC.

This sequence joins TRBV28 and TRBJ1-5; D possibly corresponds to TRBD1 (5 bases). CDR1 is MDHEN and CDR2 is SYDVKM in the germline V gene. V was clipped by 6 bases and J by 2 bases, with 8 bases between them. The CDR3 has 13 amino acids. CDR3 in DNA: TGTGCCAGCAGGGACACCGGCAATCAGCCCCAGCATTTT. Its protein is CASRDTGNQPQHF.

The chain combines TRBV28 with TRBJ1-1, with 7 bases that match TRBD1. CDR1 is MDHEN and CDR2 is SYDVKM in the germline V gene. V shed 6 bases and J 1 base; nucleotides not matched to a gene: 14. The CDR3 covers 17 residues. CDR3 sequence: CASSLIRDSSTNTEAFF. CDR3 DNA: TGTGCCAGCAGCCTTATCCGGGACAGCAGTACGAACACTGAAGCTTTCTTT.

This clone was picked up one time. The rearrangement uses TRBV7-6 and TRBJ2-7; 7 bases are shared with TRBD2. In germline, CDR1 is SGHVS, CDR2 FNYEAQ. Trimming took 1 base from V and 7 from J; bases not matched to a gene: 10. The CDR3 loop spans 15 amino acids. The CDR3: CASSLVGGSMGEQYF. CDR3 nucleotides: TGTGCCAGCAGCTTAGTGGGGGGGTCGATGGGAGAGCAGTACTTC.

The J gene is TRBJ2-7, the V gene TRBV5-1; the D gene is possibly TRBD1 (6 bases). The germline V gene encodes CDR1 SGHRS and CDR2 YFSETQ. V lost 4 bases and J 0 bases, leaving 14 bases between the germline ends. This CDR3 comprises 15 residues. Here the CDR3 DNA reads TGCGCCAGCAGCAAGGACAGCGCCCCCTCCTACGAGCAGTACTTC. Its translation: CASSKDSAPSYEQYF.

The chain links TRBV28 to TRBJ2-3; 11 bases line up with TRBD2. From germline, CDR1 is MDHEN and CDR2 SYDVKM. Losses at the gene ends were 7 bases for V and 4 bases for J; bases not matched to a gene: 7. This CDR3 comprises 15 residues. CDR3 region: CASTLAGVGSDTQYF. In DNA, the CDR3 is TGTGCCAGCACACTAGCGGGAGTGGGTTCAGATACGCAGTATTTT.

Only a few counts were recorded for this clone. DNA for the CDR3: TGTGCCAGCAGTTATTTAGGGAGCTCGGGGGCTGAAGCTTTCTTT. Protein: CASSYLGSSGAEAFF. The chain links TRBV6-5 to TRBJ1-1, with D possibly TRBD1 on 5 matching bases. The ends were cut back, 3 bases at V and 6 bases at J, with 17 bases in the middle. CDR3 size: 15 residues. Germline V gene sequence: CDR1 MNHEY, CDR2 SVGAGI.